The 32 T cell receptor beta chains given below trace back to one sample, sequenced in a study of blood T cells in healthy people across ages. It was with a sample-barcoded 5' primer and a J-beta primer mix that a second PCR of about 7 to 12 cycles was run. From the 5' RACE reads, TCRdb called clonotypes with MiXCR, one entry per CDR3 protein. Among hundreds of thousands of distinct CDR3 sequences listed, around three fifths were seen once. Material for sequencing was blood. These receptors were taken from a man aged 35-49 years in good health.

The rearrangement uses TRBV5-1 and TRBJ2-1; a possible D gene is TRBD2 (5 bases). Germline V gene data show CDR1 as SGHRS and CDR2 as YFSETQ. The V gene lost 4 bases and the J gene lost 2 bases, with 16 bases spanning the gap. The CDR3 runs to 16 residues. CDR3 region: CASSQEGVSPYNEQFF. The CDR3 DNA reads as TGCGCCAGCAGCCAAGAGGGCGTTAGCCCCTACAATGAGCAGTTCTTC.

The rearrangement joins TRBV28 to TRBJ2-7; tentatively, D is TRBD2 (5 bases). V lost 3 bases and J lost 5, with 20 bases in between. Germline CDR1 is MDHEN and CDR2 is SYDVKM. This CDR3 region has 16 residues. The CDR3 spells CASSLGGGTPRDEQYF. CDR3 sequence (DNA): TGTGCCAGCAGTTTGGGCGGAGGAACCCCCCGAGACGAGCAGTACTTC.

The gene calls are TRBV25-1 and TRBJ2-1, with 12 bases fitting TRBD2. The germline V gene encodes CDR1 MGHDK and CDR2 SYGVNS. CDR3 length equals 16 residues. V shed 2 bases and J 8 bases; nucleotides not matched to a gene: 7. The CDR3 is CASSERTSGTRDEQFF. The CDR3 region has the DNA TGTGCCAGCAGTGAACGGACTAGCGGGACCCGGGATGAGCAGTTCTTC. Based on the CDR3 plus reference TRBV25-1 and TRBJ2-1, the full variable domain is EADIYQTPRYLVIGTGKKITLECSQTMGHDKMYWYQQDPGMELHLIHYSYGVNSTEKGDLSSESTVSRIRTEHFPLTLESARPSHTSQYLCASSERTSGTRDEQFFGPGTRLTVL.

The chain has TRBV3-1 and TRBJ2-1; a weak D match, TRBD2 (5 bases). Trimming took off 1 base at V and 2 bases at J, with 9 bases between the two ends. Germline-derived CDR1 and CDR2 are LGHDT and YNNKEL (reference sequence). The CDR3 totals 15 residues. The CDR3 spells CASSQVRGAYNEQFF. The CDR3 DNA follows: TGTGCCAGCAGCCAAGTTCGGGGAGCCTACAATGAGCAGTTCTTC.

Details on this clonotype: A read error may account for a junction end that differs from germline. The chain recombines TRBV7-6 with TRBJ1-2; D unresolved. This CDR3 has 13 amino acids. Per the germline V gene, CDR1 is SGHVS and CDR2 is FNYEAQ. For the CDR3, the DNA is TGTGCCAGCAGCGTAGCCGTAAGGGATGGCTACACCTTC. Encoded protein: CASSVAVRDGYTF.

The V gene is TRBV28, the J gene TRBJ2-3, with 11 bases identical to TRBD2. V shed 10 bases, J shed 4 bases, and the junction held 13 bases outside the gene matches. The CDR3 spans 16 residues. Germline V CDR1 and CDR2: MDHEN, SYDVKM. Here the CDR3 DNA reads TGTGCCACCCACTCACCACTAGCGGGAGTCCCAGATACGCAGTATTTT. It translates to CATHSPLAGVPDTQYF.

J is TRBJ2-1 and V is TRBV29-1; TRBD1 agrees at 7 bases. V gave up 4 bases and J gave up 10 bases; unmatched junction bases: 4. The CDR3 sequence is 11 residues long. The germline V gene encodes CDR1 SQVTM and CDR2 ANQGSEA. CDR3 coding DNA: TGCAGCGTTGGCGCACAGGGGGAGCAGTTCTTC. Translating it yields CSVGAQGEQFF.

A few counts support this clonotype. This rearrangement joins TRBV7-2 to TRBJ2-1; perhaps D is TRBD1 or TRBD2 (6 bases each). Germline V CDR1 and CDR2: SGHTA, FQGNSA. The CDR3 loop spans 15 amino acids. Trimming took off 4 bases at V and 5 bases at J, with 15 bases between the two ends. DNA for the CDR3: TGTGCCAGCAGCTCAGCCGGGGGCGGCAACAATGAGCAGTTCTTC. Translation gives CASSSAGGGNNEQFF.

The J gene is TRBJ2-7, the V gene TRBV14, with D possibly being TRBD1 (6 bases). CDR3 size: 14 residues. CDR1 SGHDN and CDR2 FVKESK come from the germline V gene. The V and J ends lost 6 bases and 9 bases respectively, with 21 bases between them. In nucleotides, the CDR3 is TGTGCCAGCAGTCCGAATCAGGGGTCGACCGCGCAGTACTTC. This codes for CASSPNQGSTAQYF.

This clonotype was recorded a few times. The CDR3 bases are TGTGCCAGCACCGAAAACTCTGGGGCCAACGTCCTGACTTTC. Encoded protein: CASTENSGANVLTF. The chain recombines TRBV3-1 with TRBJ2-6; D is ambiguous. The V and J ends lost 7 bases and 0 bases respectively, with 7 bases between them. CDR1 and CDR2 (germline): LGHDT, YNNKEL (reference sequence). The CDR3 sequence is 14 residues long.

This clonotype was counted a few times. This chain joins TRBV7-3 and TRBJ2-3; D remains ambiguous. This CDR3 comprises 16 residues. The germline V and J ends were trimmed by 5 bases and 0 bases, with 15 bases remaining between them. Germline V CDR1 and CDR2: SGHTA, FQGTGA. CDR3 coding DNA: TGTGCCAGCAGCCCCGCGAGTCCTCGTAGCACAGATACGCAGTATTTT. Translated, it gives CASSPASPRSTDTQYF.

In this sample, this clonotype turned up a few times. V gene TRBV20-1 combines with J gene TRBJ2-1; maybe TRBD2 (5 bases). Germline assignment: CDR1 DFQATT and CDR2 SNEGSKA (reference sequence). This CDR3 comprises 16 residues. Trimming took off 1 base at V and 0 bases at J, with 13 bases between the two ends. This CDR3 reads CSARVAQLSSYNEQFF. The CDR3 DNA sequence: TGCAGTGCTAGAGTAGCGCAGCTGAGCTCCTACAATGAGCAGTTCTTC.

This clonotype was seen repeatedly, ten times or more. V gene TRBV12-3 or TRBV12-4 combines with J gene TRBJ2-6, with no clear D. The ends were cut back, 3 bases at V and 0 bases at J, with 6 bases in the middle. This CDR3 contains 15 residues. In nucleotides, the CDR3 is TGTGCCAGCAGTTTCGGTCTCTCTGGGGCCAACGTCCTGACTTTC. Translation gives CASSFGLSGANVLTF.

This clonotype was observed a single time. This chain joins TRBV20-1 and TRBJ2-7, with D possibly being TRBD2 (5 bases). The V end lost 6 bases, the J end lost 0 bases, and 21 bases lay between the germline ends. Germline V gene lookup returns CDR1 DFQATT and CDR2 SNEGSKA (reference sequence). The CDR3 covers 16 residues. In nucleotides, the CDR3 is TGCAGTGCCCTGATAGCTAAGACGGGATTCTCCTACGAGCAGTACTTC. This codes for CSALIAKTGFSYEQYF.

The chain recombines TRBV7-2 with TRBJ2-7; unclear D gene. Trimming shortened V by 2 bases and J by 4 bases, and 6 bases separated the two germline ends. Germline loops: CDR1 SGHTA, CDR2 FQGNSA. CDR3 length: 12 residues. The CDR3 sequence: CASSLIRYEQYF. The CDR3, as DNA: TGTGCCAGCAGCTTAATTAGATACGAGCAGTACTTC.

This chain connects TRBV27 to TRBJ1-2, with D perhaps matching TRBD1 (5 bases). CDR1 MNHEY and CDR2 SMNVEV come from the germline V gene (reference sequence). The CDR3 contains 13 residues. The V end lost 8 bases, the J end lost 6 bases, and 16 bases lay between the germline ends. The CDR3 DNA reads as TGTGCCAGCCCCAGGGATCGCGGAGATGGCTACACCTTC. It encodes CASPRDRGDGYTF.

This clonotype was seen more than once but under ten times. J is TRBJ1-1 and V is TRBV6-4; 7 bases align to TRBD1. Trimming cost V 3 bases and J 6 bases; bases outside gene matches: 7. The CDR3 extends over 14 amino acids. The germline CDR1 and CDR2 sequences are MRHNA and SNTAGT. CDR3 region: CASSEGTGVSEAFF. The CDR3 nucleotides are TGTGCCAGCAGTGAAGGTACAGGGGTCTCTGAAGCTTTCTTT.

The chain carries TRBV29-1 and TRBJ1-2, with D possibly being TRBD1 (5 bases). V was pared by 6 bases and J by 3 bases, with 14 bases between. The CDR3 length is 13 residues. Per germline, CDR1 SQVTM and CDR2 ANQGSEA. CDR3 sequence: CSVGSGLYYGYTF. The CDR3 nucleotides read TGCAGCGTGGGTTCAGGGCTCTACTATGGCTACACCTTC.

This clonotype appeared a few times. The J gene is TRBJ2-1, the V gene TRBV20-1; D is ambiguous. CDR3 size: 15 residues. The germline gives CDR1 DFQATT, CDR2 SNEGSKA (reference sequence). Trimming removed 3 bases from V and 9 bases from J, with 21 bases in between. In DNA form, the CDR3 reads TGCAGTGCTAGTCCCAACACGAACAGCGTCGGTGAGCAGTTCTTC. It is translated as CSASPNTNSVGEQFF.

The chain carries TRBV20-1 and TRBJ2-5, with 9 bases identical to TRBD1. The CDR3 length is 14 residues. V shed 6 bases and J 2 bases; nucleotides not matched to a gene: 7. The germline V gene has CDR1 DFQATT and CDR2 SNEGSKA (reference sequence). Here the CDR3 reads CSARRDRVQETQYF. The CDR3 nucleotides read TGCAGTGCCCGAAGGGACAGGGTGCAAGAGACCCAGTACTTC.

CDR3 bases: TGTGCCATCAGTGCGATGGGGAATAACTATGGCTACACCTTC. Encoded protein: CAISAMGNNYGYTF. The chain is built from TRBV10-3 and TRBJ1-2; D uncertain. V shed 4 bases and J shed 1 base, with 10 bases lying between them. CDR3 length: 14 amino acids. Germline loops: CDR1 ENHRY, CDR2 SYGVKD.

The chain uses TRBV10-3 and TRBJ2-5, with D tentatively TRBD1 (6 bases). Germline CDR1 ENHRY, CDR2 SYGVKD. The ends were cut back, 4 bases at V and 3 bases at J, with 15 bases in the middle. This CDR3 is built from 15 residues. CDR3 sequence (DNA): TGTGCCATCAGTGGACCGGGGCCAGGGGAAGAGACCCAGTACTTC. Translated: CAISGPGPGEETQYF.

The rearrangement joins TRBV7-2 to TRBJ2-5, with D perhaps matching TRBD2 (6 bases). V was clipped by 5 bases and J by 5 bases, with 15 bases between them. The CDR3 length is 14 residues. Germline V gene data show CDR1 as SGHTA and CDR2 as FQGNSA. The CDR3: CASSPAAGIETQYF. CDR3 DNA sequence: TGTGCCAGCAGCCCAGCGGCGGGAATTGAGACCCAGTACTTC.

This sequence joins TRBV29-1 and TRBJ2-1; TRBD1 matches 10 bases. The V gene end was trimmed by 6 bases and the J gene end by 7 bases; junction bases not matched to a gene: 12. CDR3 length equals 15 residues. Germline assignment: CDR1 SQVTM and CDR2 ANQGSEA. The CDR3 region has the DNA TGCAGCGTGGAACGTCGGGACAGGGGTCCGAATGAGCAGTTCTTC. As protein: CSVERRDRGPNEQFF.

The J gene is TRBJ1-5, the V gene TRBV12-3 or TRBV12-4; D is uncertain. Trimming cost V 3 bases and J 0 bases, with 12 bases left between them. This CDR3 spans 16 amino acids. In DNA form, the CDR3 reads TGTGCCAGCAGTTTTTGGGCGGGCCATAGCAATCAGCCCCAGCATTTT. Amino acid sequence: CASSFWAGHSNQPQHF.

The V and J genes are TRBV14 and TRBJ1-4; perhaps TRBD1 as D (6 bases). Germline V gene data show CDR1 as SGHDN and CDR2 as FVKESK. The CDR3 length is 14 residues. Between the trimmed V and J ends, which lost 1 base and 3 bases, there was a span of 6 bases. CDR3: CASSQAGANEKLFF. CDR3 sequence (DNA): TGTGCCAGCAGCCAAGCAGGGGCTAATGAAAAACTGTTTTTT.

The genes are TRBV20-1 and TRBJ1-6, with a weak D call TRBD1 (6 bases). Trimming left V 1 base short and J 9 bases short, with 22 bases between. The length of the CDR3 is 17 residues. Per the germline V gene, CDR1 is DFQATT and CDR2 is SNEGSKA (reference sequence). The CDR3 is CSARVGGARSNGSPLHF. CDR3 nucleotide sequence: TGCAGTGCTAGAGTTGGGGGGGCGCGGAGTAACGGTTCACCCCTCCACTTT.

The rearrangement uses TRBV12-5 and TRBJ2-1; TRBD2 is a possible D gene (5 bases). This CDR3 contains 16 residues. Per the germline V gene, CDR1 is LGHNT and CDR2 is FRNRAP. V was shortened by 3 bases and J by 4 bases, with 16 bases between the two germline ends. CDR3 in amino acids: CASGFEIQRGYNEQFF. DNA for the CDR3: TGTGCTAGTGGTTTCGAGATCCAGAGAGGGTACAATGAGCAGTTCTTC.

The V call is TRBV11-2, the J call TRBJ2-7; maybe TRBD2 (6 bases). The CDR3 extends over 16 amino acids. Germline V gene sequence: CDR1 SGHAT, CDR2 FQNNGV. V lost 2 bases and J 0 bases, leaving 14 bases between the germline ends. As DNA, the CDR3 is TGTGCCAGCAGCTTAACCGGGGGACGGAACTCCTACGAGCAGTACTTC. Its translation is CASSLTGGRNSYEQYF.

This clonotype was seen a single time. V gene TRBV9 combines with J gene TRBJ2-3, with a tentative D call TRBD1 (6 bases). Germline lookup yields CDR1 SGDLS and CDR2 YYNGEE. V was trimmed by 4 bases and J by 2 bases, leaving 14 bases between them. This CDR3 contains 15 residues. The CDR3 DNA is TGTGCCAGCAGCCCCTCAGGGGCGACCACAGATACGCAGTATTTT. Its protein product is CASSPSGATTDTQYF.

CDR3 sequence: CASSLSSLYQETQYF. The CDR3 region has the DNA TGTGCCAGCAGCCTAAGTAGTTTGTACCAAGAGACCCAGTACTTC. The gene calls are TRBV3-1 and TRBJ2-5, with D uncertain. The CDR3 extends over 15 amino acids. V lost 4 bases, J lost 0 bases, and 12 bases lay in between. CDR1 is LGHDT, CDR2 YNNKEL, per germline (reference sequence).

This clonotype showed up just a few times. The rearrangement uses TRBV20-1 and TRBJ2-5, with D perhaps matching TRBD1 (5 bases). CDR1 and CDR2 from the germline V gene are DFQATT and SNEGSKA (reference sequence). The V end was cut by 5 bases, the J end by 3 bases, with 16 bases between. This CDR3 region has 14 residues. This CDR3 is CSAYEQARKETQYF. For the CDR3, the DNA is TGCAGTGCTTACGAACAGGCAAGAAAAGAGACCCAGTACTTC.